These 7 T cell receptor beta chains were all obtained from the same sample, sequenced in a study of OX40 agonist ivuxolimab in advanced cancers. Assay used: immunoSEQ multiplex PCR; TCRdb lists only in-frame clones, some missing. The table includes about 54,000 clones, approximately 90% detected once. Specimen: CD4+ or CD8+ T cells sorted from blood, collected in a trial of the OX40 agonist ivuxolimab. The receptors shown here come from an adult with an advanced solid tumor such as melanoma, head and neck, liver or kidney cancer.

The V call is TRBV13, the J call TRBJ2-7, with D possibly matching TRBD1 (6 bases). The CDR3 has 14 amino acids. Germline values: CDR1 PRHDT, CDR2 FYEKMQ (reference sequence). V lost 4 bases, J lost 2 bases, and 12 bases lay in between. The CDR3 loop reads CASSYDKGAYEQYF. The CDR3 region has the DNA TGTGCCAGCAGCTACGACAAGGGGGCCTACGAGCAGTACTTC.

The V and J genes are TRBV6-1 and TRBJ2-5, with D possibly matching TRBD2 (6 bases). CDR1 MNHNS and CDR2 SASEGT come from the germline V gene. The CDR3 has 15 amino acids. The V end was cut by 3 bases, the J end by 1 base, with 12 bases between. The chain's CDR3 is CASSDSSSAQETQYF. The CDR3, as DNA: TGTGCCAGCAGTGACTCTTCTAGCGCCCAAGAGACCCAGTACTTC.

The V and J genes are TRBV30 and TRBJ2-5; TRBD1 is a possible D gene (5 bases). This CDR3 contains 15 residues. The V gene's germline CDR1 is GTSNPN and CDR2 SVGIG (reference sequence). Trimming removed 3 bases from V and 4 bases from J, with 18 bases in between. The CDR3 is CAWSLTGLPGETQYF. CDR3 DNA sequence: TGTGCCTGGAGCCTAACAGGTTTACCCGGAGAGACCCAGTACTTC.

This chain uses TRBV6-5 with TRBJ2-7, with 10 bases identical to TRBD1. The CDR3 length is 13 residues. V gave up 5 bases and J gave up 5 bases; unmatched junction bases: 3. Germline CDR1 and CDR2: MNHEY and SVGAGI. The CDR3 nucleotides are TGTGCCAGCAGTACCGGGACAGGGGACGAGCAGTACTTC. Its protein is CASSTGTGDEQYF.

The V and J genes are TRBV2 and TRBJ1-4; TRBD1 is a possible D gene (6 bases). This CDR3 is 12 amino acids long. Germline assignment: CDR1 SNHLY and CDR2 FYNNEI. The germline V and J ends were trimmed by 7 bases and 7 bases, with 10 bases remaining between them. CDR3 nucleotide sequence: TGTGCCAGCACGGGACAAGTTGAAAAACTGTTTTTT. It yields the protein CASTGQVEKLFF. Full variable domain (rest looked up from reference TRBV2 and TRBJ1-4): EPEVTQTPSHQVTQMGQEVILRCVPISNHLYFYWYRQILGQKVEFLVSFYNNEISEKSEIFDDQFSVERPDGSNFTLKIRSTKLEDSAMYFCASTGQVEKLFFGSGTQLSVL.

The rearrangement uses TRBV19 and TRBJ2-7; possible D gene TRBD1, 6 bases. The CDR3 contains 14 residues. Germline assignment: CDR1 LNHDA and CDR2 SQIVND (reference sequence). Trimming took 5 bases from V and 3 from J, leaving 14 bases between them. CDR3 in amino acids: CASSFATGYYEQYF. The DNA of the CDR3 is TGTGCCAGTAGTTTCGCGACAGGATACTACGAGCAGTACTTC.

The rearrangement joins TRBV25-1 to TRBJ2-1; no definite D call. Deletions cut 1 base from V and 0 bases from J, with 10 bases between. Germline CDR1 and CDR2: MGHDK and SYGVNS. CDR3 length: 16 amino acids. CDR3 bases: TGTGCCAGCAGTGAATTGGTGGTTAGCTCCTACAATGAGCAGTTCTTC. It specifies CASSELVVSSYNEQFF.